This T cell receptor (beta chain) was sequenced in a study of T cell responses to AZD1222 COVID-19 vaccine. Turning to the study itself: Second doses were pooled across both intervals (about 4 or about 12 weeks). Study-level findings and limits: Elevations in Spike-specific TCR breadth and depth followed administration of two AZD1222 doses.

As concerns this clone: As yet, its antigen is unknown.

TCRdb's table, derived via immunoSEQ multiplex PCR, lists solely in-frame clones and lacks some. The sample lists more than 85,000 clones; around 90% were seen once. V lost 1 base to trimming and J lost 10 bases, with 8 bases between them. CDR3 length: 13 residues. Germline V lookup: CDR1 SEHNR, CDR2 FQNEAQ (reference sequence). The sequenced sample was peripheral blood, obtained on day 0 of AZD1222 vaccination. The chain recombines TRBV7-9 with TRBJ1-6; D unclear. The sequence came from an adult in good health. The CDR3 DNA reads as TGTGCCAGCAGCTTAGACGGAGTATCACCCCTCCACTTT. Its protein product is CASSLDGVSPLHF.